This is a list of T cell receptor beta chains from one sample in a study of follicular helper T cells after annual influenza vaccination. Libraries were prepared by immunoSEQ multiplex PCR; TCRdb keeps only in-frame clonotypes and omits some of them. This sample has some 9,300 clones, with approximately 81% found just once. This specimen was CXCR5+ CD38- circulating T follicular helper cells from blood, taken 7 days after influenza vaccination. The receptors derive from an adult who received the influenza vaccine. Both conserved end residues are part of each CDR3. A D gene is named only where the DNA matches it firmly. For some rows the clone size is stated as once, few or many, or as a class when expanded; others skip it.

clone size: -
D gene: TRBD1
V gene: TRBV4-1
J gene: TRBJ1-1
CDR3 DNA: TGCGCCAGCAGCCAAGATCAGGGGGATGGGAACACTGAAGCTTTCTTT
CDR3 protein: CASSQDQGDGNTEAFF

clone size: -
D gene: TRBD1
V gene: TRBV30
J gene: TRBJ2-3
CDR3 DNA: TGTGCCTGGAGCGCCGGGACAGGGTCCACGGATACGCAGTATTTT
CDR3 protein: CAWSAGTGSTDTQYF

clone size: -
D gene: TRBD1
V gene: TRBV27
J gene: TRBJ2-7
CDR3 DNA: TGTGCCAGCAGTTCACACAGGGGGATACCCTCCTACGAGCAGTACTTC
CDR3 protein: CASSSHRGIPSYEQYF

clone size: once
D gene: -
V gene: TRBV5-5
J gene: TRBJ1-3
CDR3 DNA: TGTGCCAGCAGCTTGGGACAGAGTTCGAGCTCTGGAAACACCATATATTTT
CDR3 protein: CASSLGQSSSSGNTIYF

clone size: few
D gene: TRBD1
V gene: TRBV6-6
J gene: TRBJ1-1
CDR3 DNA: TGTGCCAGCAGTACGAACAGGGGGCCCACTGAAGCTTTCTTT
CDR3 protein: CASSTNRGPTEAFF

clone size: -
D gene: TRBD1
V gene: TRBV11-2
J gene: TRBJ2-1
CDR3 DNA: TGTGCCAGCAGCTTCCATATCGGACAGGGACTCAATGAGCAGTTCTTC
CDR3 protein: CASSFHIGQGLNEQFF

clone size: -
D gene: TRBD2
V gene: TRBV5-1
J gene: TRBJ2-1
CDR3 DNA: TGCGCCAGCAGCTCGGGGACTAGTGGATCCTACAATGAGCAGTTCTTC
CDR3 protein: CASSSGTSGSYNEQFF

clone size: -
D gene: -
V gene: TRBV7-3
J gene: TRBJ1-3
CDR3 DNA: TGTGCCAGCAGCTTCTCGGCCCTCTCCTCTGGAAACACCATATATTTT
CDR3 protein: CASSFSALSSGNTIYF

clone size: once
D gene: TRBD1
V gene: TRBV27
J gene: TRBJ2-1
CDR3 DNA: TGTGCCAGCACTCAGAGGACTCGGGACAGGTTACTCTTC
CDR3 protein: CASTQRTRDRLLF

clone size: -
D gene: TRBD1
V gene: TRBV4-3
J gene: TRBJ2-6
CDR3 DNA: TGCGCCAGCAGCCTGACAGGGGTAGGGGGGGCCAACGTCCTGACTTTC
CDR3 protein: CASSLTGVGGANVLTF

clone size: once
D gene: -
V gene: TRBV7-3
J gene: TRBJ2-2
CDR3 DNA: TGTGCCAGCAGCTTAAATGCGGAGGGGGAGCTGTTTTTT
CDR3 protein: CASSLNAEGELFF

clone size: -
D gene: -
V gene: TRBV30
J gene: TRBJ1-4
CDR3 DNA: TGTGCCTGGACCGAGGGGGGCCTTAATGAAAAACTGTTTTTT
CDR3 protein: CAWTEGGLNEKLFF

clone size: -
D gene: TRBD1
V gene: TRBV5-4
J gene: TRBJ2-3
CDR3 DNA: TGTGCCAGCAGCTTGGCAGGGGGAGGCACAGATACGCAGTATTTT
CDR3 protein: CASSLAGGGTDTQYF

clone size: -
D gene: -
V gene: TRBV9
J gene: TRBJ1-2
CDR3 DNA: TGTGCCAGCAGCCCAGGGAGGGGACACTCTAACTATGGCTACACCTTC
CDR3 protein: CASSPGRGHSNYGYTF

clone size: few
D gene: -
V gene: TRBV18
J gene: TRBJ2-7
CDR3 DNA: TGTGCCAGCTCATACGGACGCGAAACCTACGAGCAGTACTTC
CDR3 protein: CASSYGRETYEQYF

clone size: -
D gene: TRBD1
V gene: TRBV5-4
J gene: TRBJ2-3
CDR3 DNA: TGTGCCAGCAGCTCTCTTACCGTAGGACAGGCAGTAACGCAGTATTTT
CDR3 protein: CASSSLTVGQAVTQYF

clone size: -
D gene: -
V gene: TRBV25-1
J gene: TRBJ2-1
CDR3 DNA: TGTGCCACAGACAGGACCAACAATGAGCAGTTCTTC
CDR3 protein: CATDRTNNEQFF

clone size: -
D gene: -
V gene: TRBV19
J gene: TRBJ1-6
CDR3 DNA: TGTGCCAGTAGTATTTCTCCAGGCACGGGTTCACCCCTCCACTTT
CDR3 protein: CASSISPGTGSPLHF

clone size: -
D gene: -
V gene: TRBV2
J gene: TRBJ2-4
CDR3 DNA: TGTGCCAGCAGTTCTCAGGGGCTGGGAAACATTCAGTACTTC
CDR3 protein: CASSSQGLGNIQYF

clone size: -
D gene: -
V gene: TRBV27
J gene: TRBJ1-1
CDR3 DNA: TGTGCCAGCAGTTTATGGGGGGAGAGAGCTTTCTTT
CDR3 protein: CASSLWGERAFF

clone size: -
D gene: -
V gene: TRBV29-1
J gene: TRBJ2-5
CDR3 DNA: TGCAGCGCTACAGGTCCGGGGGAAGAGACCCAGTACTTC
CDR3 protein: CSATGPGEETQYF

clone size: -
D gene: -
V gene: TRBV28
J gene: TRBJ1-3
CDR3 DNA: TGTGCCGCCCTTACAGGGAACTCTGGAAACACCATATATTTT
CDR3 protein: CAALTGNSGNTIYF

clone size: -
D gene: -
V gene: TRBV5-1
J gene: TRBJ1-4
CDR3 DNA: TGCGCCAGCAGCTTGGGCGGGGGTGGCAATGAAAAACTGTTTTTT
CDR3 protein: CASSLGGGGNEKLFF